Given below is one T cell receptor (beta chain) in context. Within a library made for alpha chains, this beta chain is off target, and its count is uninformative. Using its own MiXCR run on the RT-PCR reads, TCRdb lists one record per CDR3 protein. The repertoire consists of 300 to 350 distinct CDR3 sequences, with about 85% occurring once and the leading ten covering around 11%. The V gene's germline CDR1 is MGHRA and CDR2 YSYEKL. The V and J ends lost 0 bases and 1 base respectively, with 18 bases between them. The CDR3 covers 18 residues. The rearrangement uses TRBV4-1 and TRBJ1-2; perhaps TRBD1 as D (6 bases). Sequenced sample: memory CD4+ T cells from salivary gland. The sequence was obtained from a female donor with primary Sjogren's syndrome. The CDR3 bases are TGCGCCAGCAGCCAAGATATCGGGACATCGAGCCTTAACTATGGCTACACCTTC. The encoded protein is CASSQDIGTSSLNYGYTF.